Below are 31 T cell receptor beta chains sequenced from a single sample in a study of blood T cell repertoires in COVID-19. Method: immunoSEQ multiplex PCR; TCRdb's copy keeps in-frame clones and lacks some. The sample carries around 240,000 clones, 84% recorded once. The source material was peripheral blood. The receptors stem from a middle-aged woman who had recovered from COVID-19.

V is TRBV7-9 and J is TRBJ2-7; no clear D. This CDR3 is 12 amino acids long. CDR1 and CDR2 (germline): SEHNR, FQNEAQ (reference sequence). Deletions cut 6 bases from V and 4 bases from J, with 10 bases between. CDR3 loop: CASRSDSYEQYF. The CDR3 region has the DNA TGTGCCAGCAGGTCCGACTCGTACGAGCAGTACTTC.

CDR3 amino acids: CASSFGASGGANTDTQYF. CDR3 nucleotide sequence: TGTGCCAGCAGCTTCGGGGCTAGCGGGGGGGCCAACACAGATACGCAGTATTTT. The chain recombines TRBV7-2 with TRBJ2-3, with TRBD2 matching 12 bases. CDR1 is SGHTA, CDR2 FQGNSA, per germline. The CDR3 has 18 residues. V lost 3 bases and J lost 2; bases outside the gene matches: 9.

The CDR3 reads CASSLNSHSYEQYF. The CDR3 DNA reads TGTGCCAGCAGTTTAAACAGCCACTCCTACGAGCAGTACTTC. The rearrangement joins TRBV11-3 to TRBJ2-7; no clear D gene. The CDR3 spans 14 residues. V was shortened by 6 bases and J by 0 bases, with 12 bases between the two germline ends. Looked up from germline, CDR1 is SGHNT and CDR2 is YENEEA. Full variable domain (rest looked up from reference TRBV11-3 and TRBJ2-7): EAGVVQSPRYKIIEKKQPVAFWCNPISGHNTLYWYLQNLGQGPELLIRYENEEAVDDSQLPKDRFSAERLKGVDSTLKIQPAELGDSAVYLCASSLNSHSYEQYFGPGTRLTVT.

This rearrangement joins TRBV19 to TRBJ2-7; 10 positions match TRBD1. The length of the CDR3 is 14 residues. V was pared by 6 bases and J by 8 bases, with 10 bases of the junction left unmatched. Germline CDR1 and CDR2: LNHDA and SQIVND (reference sequence). The CDR3, as DNA: TGTGCCAGTAGCCTGGGACAGGGGACGCCGCAGCAGTACTTC. Translated: CASSLGQGTPQQYF. Full variable domain (rest looked up from reference TRBV19 and TRBJ2-7): DGGITQSPKYLFRKEGQNVTLSCEQNLNHDAMYWYRQDPGQGLRLIYYSQIVNDFQKGDIAEGYSVSREKKESFPLTVTSAQKNPTAFYLCASSLGQGTPQQYFGPGTRLTVT.

The chain combines TRBV19 with TRBJ2-1; TRBD2 matches 9 bases. From germline, CDR1 is LNHDA and CDR2 SQIVND (reference sequence). J gave up 7 bases and V 3 bases, and 10 bases lay outside the gene matches. CDR3 length equals 16 residues. The CDR3 coding sequence is TGTGCCAGTAGTATCTGGGCGGGGGGGGTTAAGAATGAGCAGTTCTTC. As protein: CASSIWAGGVKNEQFF.

The rearrangement links TRBV28 to TRBJ2-7; TRBD1 matches at 8 bases. This CDR3 has 15 residues. The V segment lost 1 base and the J segment 5 bases; nucleotides outside the gene matches: 7. The germline V gene has CDR1 MDHEN and CDR2 SYDVKM. CDR3 protein: CASSLFWGRGHEQYF. The CDR3 nucleotides read TGTGCCAGCAGTTTATTCTGGGGCAGGGGGCACGAGCAGTACTTC.

Remarks on this clone: Other DNA sequences in this specimen translate into the identical CDR3. The V gene is TRBV9, the J gene TRBJ1-4; 7 nucleotides agree with TRBD1. The J segment lost 3 bases and the V segment lost 2 bases, leaving 4 bases of the junction unmatched. Germline V gives CDR1 SGDLS, CDR2 YYNGEE. The length of the CDR3 is 15 residues. CDR3 amino acids: CASSVEGAANEKLFF. In DNA form, the CDR3 reads TGTGCCAGCAGCGTTGAGGGGGCTGCTAATGAAAAACTGTTTTTT.

The gene calls are TRBV2 and TRBJ2-7; 13 positions match TRBD2. This CDR3 is 15 amino acids long. Germline CDR1 and CDR2: SNHLY and FYNNEI. Unmatched junction bases numbered 8, after V lost 6 bases and J lost 6 bases. The CDR3 DNA reads TGTGCCAGCAGCCTAGGACTAGCGGGGGCACCCGAGCAGTACTTC. Protein sequence: CASSLGLAGAPEQYF.

The rearrangement uses TRBV15 and TRBJ1-3; 8 bases align to TRBD1. Trimming at V came to 8 bases and at J to 2 bases, leaving 5 bases not matched to a gene. CDR1 is LNHNV and CDR2 is YYDKDF in the germline V gene (reference sequence). The CDR3 extends over 14 amino acids. The CDR3 reads CATGPGGAGNTIYF. The DNA for the CDR3 is TGTGCCACCGGTCCAGGGGGCGCTGGAAACACCATATATTTT. The whole variable domain, filled in from reference TRBV15 and TRBJ1-3, reads DAMVIQNPRYQVTQFGKPVTLSCSQTLNHNVMYWYQQKSSQAPKLLFHYYDKDFNNEADTPDNFQSRRPNTSFCFLDIRSPGLGDTAMYLCATGPGGAGNTIYFGEGSWLTVV.

Only a few counts were recorded for this clone. The chain is built from TRBV5-1 and TRBJ2-7, with TRBD1 identical over 8 bases. The J segment lost 6 bases and the V segment lost 1 base, leaving 0 bases of the junction unmatched. Germline V gene data show CDR1 as SGHRS and CDR2 as YFSETQ. The CDR3 is 12 residues long. CDR3 in DNA: TGCGCCAGCAGCTTGACAGGGGGCGAGCAGTACTTC. Its translation: CASSLTGGEQYF.

This chain uses TRBV7-9 with TRBJ1-2, with D uncertain. V was cut by 5 bases and J by 8 bases, with 15 bases left in between. The length of the CDR3 is 13 residues. Germline CDR1 is SEHNR and CDR2 is FQNEAQ (reference sequence). The CDR3 DNA follows: TGTGCCAGCAGCAACTCCGGTGGGCGCGGCTACACCTTC. Amino acid sequence: CASSNSGGRGYTF.

The V and J genes are TRBV28 and TRBJ2-7; 10 bases are a match to TRBD2. After removal of 3 bases from V and 0 bases from J, the junction contained 11 bases not matched to a gene. Looked up from germline, CDR1 is MDHEN and CDR2 is SYDVKM. The length of the CDR3 is 18 residues. The CDR3 bases are TGTGCCAGCAGTTTCCCCCTCCTACTAGCGGGAAGCTCCTACGAGCAGTACTTC. Protein sequence: CASSFPLLLAGSSYEQYF.

The gene calls are TRBV7-2 and TRBJ2-3; 14 bases map to TRBD2. Germline V lookup: CDR1 SGHTA, CDR2 FQGNSA. The CDR3 spans 16 residues. V shed 3 bases, J shed 1 base, and the junction held 0 bases outside the gene matches. The DNA for the CDR3 is TGTGCCAGCAGCTTGACTAGCGGGGGGGGCACAGATACGCAGTATTTT. Protein product: CASSLTSGGGTDTQYF.

J is TRBJ2-7 and V is TRBV3-1 (or the pseudogene TRBV3-2), with D maybe TRBD1 (5 bases). CDR3 size: 14 residues. V was pared by 1 base and J by 5 bases, with 12 bases between. Per germline, CDR1 LGHDT and CDR2 YNNKEL (reference sequence). DNA for the CDR3: TGTGCCAGCAGCCAAGCAGGGCTATCCCACGAGCAGTACTTC. It yields the protein CASSQAGLSHEQYF.

This sequence joins TRBV7-9 and TRBJ1-3, with TRBD1 as a possible D gene (6 bases). The CDR3 has 17 residues. Looked up from germline, CDR1 is SEHNR and CDR2 is FQNEAQ (reference sequence). V lost 5 bases, J lost 0 bases, and 17 bases lay in between. The DNA of the CDR3 is TGTGCCAGCAGCCCTATCCGACAGGCCAGCTCTGGAAACACCATATATTTT. Translation: CASSPIRQASSGNTIYF.

The chain has TRBV7-2 and TRBJ2-3, with TRBD2 matching 7 bases. Germline V gives CDR1 SGHTA, CDR2 FQGNSA. CDR3 length: 18 amino acids. J lost 4 bases, V lost 6 bases, and 19 bases had no gene match. CDR3 sequence (DNA): TGTGCCAGCAGTCTTAGAATGAGCGGGGCCCGAAGACCAGATACGCAGTATTTT. Translated: CASSLRMSGARRPDTQYF.

The V call is TRBV6-5, the J call TRBJ1-6; D gene uncertain. CDR3 size: 15 residues. From germline, CDR1 is MNHEY and CDR2 SVGAGI. The ends were cut back, 7 bases at V and 7 bases at J, with 17 bases in the middle. The CDR3 sequence is CASTRSRQANSPLHF. Here the CDR3 DNA reads TGTGCCAGCACCCGTTCACGGCAGGCAAATTCACCCCTCCACTTT.

The V call is TRBV29-1, the J call TRBJ1-1, with no clear D. The CDR3 runs 13 residues. V was clipped by 4 bases and J by 4 bases, with 13 bases between them. CDR1 is SQVTM, CDR2 ANQGSEA, per germline. CDR3 sequence: CSVGRLPPTEAFF. CDR3 coding DNA: TGCAGCGTTGGAAGACTCCCCCCCACTGAAGCTTTCTTT. Filled out from reference TRBV29-1 and TRBJ1-1, the complete variable domain reads SAVISQKPSRDICQRGTSLTIQCQVDSQVTMMFWYRQQPGQSLTLIATANQGSEATYESGFVIDKFPISRPNLTFSTLTVSNMSPEDSSIYLCSVGRLPPTEAFFGQGTRLTVV.

The V and J genes are TRBV6-5 and TRBJ2-7; tentative D call: TRBD1 (5 bases). Per the germline V gene, CDR1 is MNHEY and CDR2 is SVGAGI. This CDR3 region has 15 residues. Trimming stripped 6 bases from V and 3 bases from J, with 18 bases between. The CDR3 spells CASRRSKDSFYEQYF. CDR3 sequence (DNA): TGTGCCAGCAGACGTAGTAAAGACAGTTTCTACGAGCAGTACTTC.

This clone was seen a handful of times. The rearrangement links TRBV28 to TRBJ2-7; no definite D call. Germline-derived CDR1 and CDR2 are MDHEN and SYDVKM. V was clipped by 7 bases and J by 1 base, with 8 bases between them. The CDR3 loop spans 12 amino acids. This CDR3 is CASNSGSYEQYF. The CDR3 nucleotides are TGTGCCAGCAATTCCGGGTCCTACGAGCAGTACTTC.

This chain uses TRBV9 with TRBJ2-1, with D possibly matching TRBD1 (6 bases). Looked up from germline, CDR1 is SGDLS and CDR2 is YYNGEE. V dropped 4 bases and J dropped 10 bases, with 15 bases sitting between them. There are 13 residues in the CDR3. The CDR3 DNA is TGTGCCAGCAGCTCGATGCCAGGGGTCGAGCAGTTCTTC. It encodes CASSSMPGVEQFF.

This chain links TRBV7-8 with TRBJ1-5; no clear D gene. Germline loops: CDR1 SGHVS, CDR2 FQNEAQ. V dropped 3 bases and J dropped 0 bases, with 12 bases sitting between them. The CDR3 contains 16 residues. The CDR3 DNA reads as TGTGCCAGCAGCTTTGGTCGGGGTTATAGCAATCAGCCCCAGCATTTT. Amino acids: CASSFGRGYSNQPQHF.

V is TRBV12-3 or TRBV12-4 and J is TRBJ2-7; 7 bases are shared with TRBD1. J lost 3 bases, V lost 6 bases, and 5 bases had no gene match. CDR3 length equals 13 residues. This CDR3 is CASSTGQNYEQYF. The CDR3 DNA follows: TGTGCCAGCAGCACGGGACAGAACTACGAGCAGTACTTC.

The rearrangement uses TRBV7-8 and TRBJ2-3, with no clear D. This CDR3 comprises 15 residues. With 2 bases removed from V and 2 bases from J, the gap between germline ends came to 11 bases. Germline lookup yields CDR1 SGHVS and CDR2 FQNEAQ. Here the CDR3 reads CASSLSTYITDTQYF. CDR3 DNA sequence: TGTGCCAGCAGCTTATCAACTTATATCACAGATACGCAGTATTTT.

V is TRBV19 and J is TRBJ2-5; TRBD1 might be the D (6 bases). Trimming left V 7 bases short and J 2 bases short, with 14 bases between. The CDR3 loop spans 14 amino acids. Looked up from germline, CDR1 is LNHDA and CDR2 is SQIVND (reference sequence). The CDR3 region has the DNA TGTGCCAGTAACGAAGGACAGTCACAAGAGACCCAGTACTTC. It codes for CASNEGQSQETQYF.

This clone occurred once. The V gene is TRBV24-1, the J gene TRBJ2-7; 7 nucleotides line up with TRBD1. The CDR3 contains 13 residues. Germline V gene sequence: CDR1 KGHDR, CDR2 SFDVKD. The ends lost 9 bases at V and 6 bases at J; junction bases unmatched: 10. The CDR3 coding sequence is TGTGCCACCGCCCCGGGACAGTTGGCCGAGCAGTACTTC. This gives the protein CATAPGQLAEQYF.

The chain recombines TRBV5-6 with TRBJ2-3; tentatively, D is TRBD1 (6 bases). There are 15 residues in the CDR3. V was clipped by 4 bases and J by 6 bases, with 18 bases between them. The germline CDR1 and CDR2 sequences are SGHDT and YYEEEE. CDR3 coding DNA: TGTGCCAGCAGCCCTGGGGTTGGGGGCTGGGATACGCAGTATTTT. It yields the protein CASSPGVGGWDTQYF.

Note on this clone: Other DNA sequences in this specimen translate into the identical CDR3. The J gene is TRBJ2-3, the V gene TRBV20-1; unclear D gene. Trimming took off 1 base at V and 6 bases at J, with 5 bases between the two ends. The CDR3 spans 11 residues. Germline V gene data show CDR1 as DFQATT and CDR2 as SNEGSKA (reference sequence). The CDR3 DNA is TGCAGTGCTAGAGTCCGGGATACGCAGTATTTT. Translation: CSARVRDTQYF.

The V gene is TRBV11-2, the J gene TRBJ2-5, with 10 bases aligning to TRBD2. The CDR3 runs to 14 residues. Looked up from germline, CDR1 is SGHAT and CDR2 is FQNNGV. The V gene end was trimmed by 7 bases and the J gene end by 4 bases; junction bases not matched to a gene: 6. Here the CDR3 reads CASTSRLAGETQYF. The CDR3 DNA reads as TGTGCCAGCACCTCCCGACTAGCGGGAGAGACCCAGTACTTC.

The chain is built from TRBV24-1 and TRBJ2-2, with 10 positions matching TRBD1. This CDR3 contains 17 residues. V lost 3 bases to trimming and J lost 3 bases; unmatched junction nucleotides: 6. The germline gives CDR1 KGHDR, CDR2 SFDVKD. CDR3 DNA: TGTGCCACCAGTGATCCTCCGGGACAGGGGTACACCGGGGAGCTGTTTTTT. Translating gives CATSDPPGQGYTGELFF.

This chain uses TRBV11-1 with TRBJ1-1; D may be TRBD1 (6 bases). Trimming left V 2 bases short and J 6 bases short, with 13 bases between. The CDR3 has 14 residues. The germline CDR1 and CDR2 sequences are SGHAT and FQDESV (reference sequence). CDR3 sequence reads: CASSLSDSKPEAFF. DNA for the CDR3: TGTGCCAGCAGCTTATCGGACAGTAAACCTGAAGCTTTCTTT.